This TCR beta chain was documented in a study of beta chain features in type 1 diabetes. Findings and limits, study-wide: Compared with healthy donors, patients appeared to share more similar naive, central memory and regulatory TCRB repertoires.

Isolated RNA was reverse transcribed in full, so expressed TCRB transcripts were sequenced. Profiled with immunoSEQ multiplex PCR; TCRdb holds only in-frame clones, not every one. The sample lists some 900,000 clones, about a sixth occurring once. There are a few counts of this clone. The antigen is undetermined. The CDR3 sequence is 15 residues long. The ends lost 6 bases at V and 0 bases at J; junction bases unmatched: 6. Germline CDR1 is MGHDK and CDR2 is SYGVNS. A single heparinised draw of roughly 120 mL on average was taken per donor. The material sequenced was naive CD4+ T cells from blood. The chain links TRBV25-1 to TRBJ2-3, with 7 nucleotides matching TRBD1. This TCR was recovered from a woman aged 18-30 years in good health. CDR3 sequence: CASRRGQISTDTQYF. The CDR3 DNA reads as TGTGCCAGCAGAAGGGGGCAAATTAGCACAGATACGCAGTATTTT.